The 12 T cell receptor beta chains given below trace back to one sample, sequenced in a study of blood T cell repertoires in COVID-19. Only in-frame clones appear in the TCRdb table, and some are missing; sequencing was by immunoSEQ multiplex PCR. The repertoire has under 500,000 clones, roughly 87% of them found once; the top ten carry approximately 2%. The sequencing sample was made of PBMCs or T cells enriched from blood (not recorded which). These receptors were collected from a woman aged 18-29 years with acute COVID-19.

This clone was recorded a few times. The V and J genes are TRBV7-2 and TRBJ2-7, with D hard to call. Germline loops: CDR1 SGHTA, CDR2 FQGNSA. The CDR3 sequence is 14 residues long. V dropped 5 bases and J dropped 0 bases, with 11 bases sitting between them. CDR3 loop: CASSPRGGSYEQYF. CDR3 nucleotide sequence: TGTGCCAGCAGCCCCCGCGGCGGCTCCTACGAGCAGTACTTC.

The chain uses TRBV7-9 and TRBJ2-2; D unresolved. Germline V gene data show CDR1 as SEHNR and CDR2 as FQNEAQ (reference sequence). Trimming pared 3 bases from V and 7 bases from J, leaving 6 bases between. CDR3 length: 12 residues. This CDR3 is CASSFTFGELFF. CDR3 DNA: TGTGCCAGCAGCTTTACATTCGGGGAGCTGTTTTTT.

This chain uses TRBV5-6 with TRBJ2-1, with 12 bases that match TRBD2. After removal of 2 bases from V and 5 bases from J, the junction contained 2 bases not matched to a gene. CDR1 SGHDT and CDR2 YYEEEE come from the germline V gene. The CDR3 runs to 15 residues. In nucleotides, the CDR3 is TGTGCCAGCAGCTTACTAGCGGGGGGCGACAATGAGCAGTTCTTC. The encoded protein is CASSLLAGGDNEQFF.

The chain employs TRBV5-5 and TRBJ2-7; D ambiguous. This CDR3 comprises 16 residues. The ends were cut back, 0 bases at V and 4 bases at J, with 17 bases in the middle. Germline V gene lookup returns CDR1 SGHKS and CDR2 YYEKEE (reference sequence). CDR3 sequence (DNA): TGTGCCAGCAGCTTGGTTCTGGCCCTCTCCCCTTACGAGCAGTACTTC. This codes for CASSLVLALSPYEQYF.

This CDR3 reads CASILPGTANTEAFF. The CDR3 DNA sequence: TGTGCCAGCATCTTACCTGGGACAGCCAACACTGAAGCTTTCTTT. The chain joins TRBV21-1 to TRBJ1-1; the listed D gene, TRBD1, was not tested against the DNA. TRBV21-1 is given as a pseudogene. The CDR3 is 15 amino acids.

The chain joins TRBV27 to TRBJ2-5; perhaps TRBD2 as D (5 bases). The CDR3 is made up of 15 amino acids. V lost 0 bases, J lost 5 bases, and 13 bases lay in between. The V gene's germline CDR1 is MNHEY and CDR2 SMNVEV (reference sequence). The DNA of the CDR3 is TGTGCCAGCAGTTTATCGACGGGAATAGGGGAGACCCAGTACTTC. Amino acid sequence: CASSLSTGIGETQYF.

The chain couples TRBV9 to TRBJ2-3; D is possibly TRBD2 (5 bases). This CDR3 spans 14 amino acids. V was cut by 0 bases and J by 4 bases, with 9 bases left in between. Germline V gives CDR1 SGDLS, CDR2 YYNGEE. The CDR3 region is CASSVVQEADTQYF. The CDR3 nucleotides read TGTGCCAGCAGCGTAGTTCAGGAGGCAGATACGCAGTATTTT.

The chain employs TRBV3-1 (or the pseudogene TRBV3-2) and TRBJ2-3; 8 bases fit TRBD2. Germline CDR1 and CDR2: LGHDT and YNNKEL (reference sequence). The CDR3 is made up of 15 amino acids. V dropped 10 bases and J dropped 1; count of bases not matched to a gene: 10. The CDR3 protein is CATADLTSGTDTQYF. As DNA, the CDR3 is TGTGCCACCGCTGACCTGACTAGCGGCACAGATACGCAGTATTTT.

This chain uses TRBV5-4 with TRBJ2-7, with 8 nucleotides matching TRBD1. Germline CDR1 is SGHNT and CDR2 is YYREEE (reference sequence). The CDR3 length is 15 residues. V shed 4 bases and J 6 bases; nucleotides not matched to a gene: 12. CDR3 region: CASSLGTGQEVEQYF. CDR3 nucleotide sequence: TGTGCCAGCAGCCTTGGGACGGGACAGGAGGTCGAGCAGTACTTC. Looking up the rest from reference TRBV5-4 and TRBJ2-7 gives the full variable domain: ETGVTQSPTHLIKTRGQQVTLRCSSQSGHNTVSWYQQALGQGPQFIFQYYREEENGRGNFPPRFSGLQFPNYSSELNVNALELDDSALYLCASSLGTGQEVEQYFGPGTRLTVT.

The chain's CDR3 is CSVEVRGAHEQYF. The CDR3 nucleotides read TGCAGCGTTGAAGTCAGGGGAGCACACGAGCAGTACTTC. This rearrangement joins TRBV29-1 to TRBJ2-7; TRBD1 might be the D (6 bases). V was shortened by 1 base and J by 5 bases, with 12 bases between the two germline ends. In germline, CDR1 is SQVTM, CDR2 ANQGSEA. This CDR3 spans 13 amino acids.

This clone was detected once. The V gene is TRBV5-4, the J gene TRBJ1-3; TRBD1 might be the D (5 bases). Germline CDR1 SGHNT, CDR2 YYREEE (reference sequence). The CDR3 loop spans 16 amino acids. The V gene lost 0 bases and the J gene lost 0 bases, with 10 bases spanning the gap. Written as DNA, the CDR3 is TGTGCCAGCAGCTTGGTGGGGCCTAACTCTGGAAACACCATATATTTT. Translated: CASSLVGPNSGNTIYF.

The rearrangement uses TRBV4-1 and TRBJ1-6; D may be TRBD1 (5 bases). The CDR3 loop spans 15 amino acids. Germline V gene data show CDR1 as MGHRA and CDR2 as YSYEKL. The V end lost 6 bases, the J end lost 7 bases, and 16 bases lay between the germline ends. DNA for the CDR3: TGCGCCAGCAGTCGAGGGACTGTTGAGAATTCACCCCTCCACTTT. As protein: CASSRGTVENSPLHF.